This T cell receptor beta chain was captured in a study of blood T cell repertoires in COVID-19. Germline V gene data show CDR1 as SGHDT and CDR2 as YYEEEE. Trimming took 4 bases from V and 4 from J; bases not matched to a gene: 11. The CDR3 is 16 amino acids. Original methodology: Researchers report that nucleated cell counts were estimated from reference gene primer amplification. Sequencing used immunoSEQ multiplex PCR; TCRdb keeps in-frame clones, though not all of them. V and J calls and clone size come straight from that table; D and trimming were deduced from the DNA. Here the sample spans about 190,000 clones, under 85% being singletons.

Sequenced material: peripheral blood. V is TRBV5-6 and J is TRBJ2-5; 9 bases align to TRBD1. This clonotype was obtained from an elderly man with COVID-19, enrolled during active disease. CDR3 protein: CASSPRTGGSRETQYF. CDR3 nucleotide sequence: TGTGCCAGCAGCCCGAGAACAGGGGGCTCAAGAGAGACCCAGTACTTC.